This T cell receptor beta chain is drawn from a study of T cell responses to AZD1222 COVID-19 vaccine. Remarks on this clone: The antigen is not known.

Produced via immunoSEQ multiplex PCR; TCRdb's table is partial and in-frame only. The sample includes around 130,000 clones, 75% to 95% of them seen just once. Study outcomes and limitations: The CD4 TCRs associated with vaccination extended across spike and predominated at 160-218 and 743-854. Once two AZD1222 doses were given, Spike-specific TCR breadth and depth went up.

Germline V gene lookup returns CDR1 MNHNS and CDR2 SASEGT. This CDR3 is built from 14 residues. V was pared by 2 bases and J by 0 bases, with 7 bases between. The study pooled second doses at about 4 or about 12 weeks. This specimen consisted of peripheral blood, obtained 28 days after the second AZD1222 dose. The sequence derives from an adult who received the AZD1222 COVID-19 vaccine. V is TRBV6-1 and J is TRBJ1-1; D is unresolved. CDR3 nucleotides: TGTGCCAGCAGTGAACGGTCTATGAACACTGAAGCTTTCTTT. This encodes CASSERSMNTEAFF.